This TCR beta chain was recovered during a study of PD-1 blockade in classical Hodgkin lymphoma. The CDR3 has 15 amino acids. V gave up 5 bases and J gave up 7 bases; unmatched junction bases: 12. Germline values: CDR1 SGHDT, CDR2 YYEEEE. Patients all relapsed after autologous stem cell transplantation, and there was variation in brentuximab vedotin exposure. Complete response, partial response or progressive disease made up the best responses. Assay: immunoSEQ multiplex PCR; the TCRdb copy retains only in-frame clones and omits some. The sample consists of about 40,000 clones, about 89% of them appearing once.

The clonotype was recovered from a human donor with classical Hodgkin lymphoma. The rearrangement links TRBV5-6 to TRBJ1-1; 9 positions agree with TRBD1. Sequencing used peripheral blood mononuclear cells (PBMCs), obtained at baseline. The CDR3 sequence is CASRPSRDRVFEAFF. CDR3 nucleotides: TGTGCCAGCAGACCTTCCCGGGACAGGGTCTTTGAAGCTTTCTTT. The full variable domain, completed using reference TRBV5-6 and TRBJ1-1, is DAGVTQSPTHLIKTRGQQVTLRCSPKSGHDTVSWYQQALGQGPQFIFQYYEEEERQRGNFPDRFSGHQFPNYSSELNVNALLLGDSALYLCASRPSRDRVFEAFFGQGTRLTVV.